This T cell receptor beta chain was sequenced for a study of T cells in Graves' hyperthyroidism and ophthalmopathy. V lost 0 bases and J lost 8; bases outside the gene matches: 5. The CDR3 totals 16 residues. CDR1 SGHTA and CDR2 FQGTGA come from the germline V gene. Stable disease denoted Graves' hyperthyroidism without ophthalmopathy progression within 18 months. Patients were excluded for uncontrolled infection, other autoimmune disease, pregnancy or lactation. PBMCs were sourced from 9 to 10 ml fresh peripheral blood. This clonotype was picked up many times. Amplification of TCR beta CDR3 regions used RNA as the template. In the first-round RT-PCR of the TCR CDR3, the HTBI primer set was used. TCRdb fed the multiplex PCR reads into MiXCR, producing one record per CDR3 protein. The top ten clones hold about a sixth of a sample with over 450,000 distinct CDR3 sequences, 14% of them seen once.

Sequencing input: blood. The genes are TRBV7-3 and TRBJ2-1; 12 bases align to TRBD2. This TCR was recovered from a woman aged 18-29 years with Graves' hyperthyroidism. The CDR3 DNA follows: TGTGCCAGCAGCTTAACGAGCCTAGCGGGAGGGTATGAGCAGTTCTTC. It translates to CASSLTSLAGGYEQFF.